Listed here are 11 T cell receptor beta chains from one sample, sequenced in a study of coeliac disease. Profiled with immunoSEQ multiplex PCR; TCRdb holds only in-frame clones, not every one. The sample shows 7,500 to 9,500 clones, 60% to 80% of them seen only once. The specimen was lamina propria lymphocytes from the gut. The source of these receptors is a woman aged 55-70 years with celiac disease.

This chain joins TRBV5-1 and TRBJ2-1, with D uncertain. Germline CDR1 SGHRS, CDR2 YFSETQ. V was shortened by 0 bases and J by 0 bases, with 7 bases between the two germline ends. The CDR3 is 15 amino acids. As DNA, the CDR3 is TGCGCCAGCAGCTTGGAATCTAGCTCCTACAATGAGCAGTTCTTC. This gives the protein CASSLESSSYNEQFF.

This CDR3 reads CASSQGFGELFF. DNA of the CDR3: TGTGCCAGCAGCCAGGGGTTCGGGGAGCTGTTTTTT. The V and J genes are TRBV2 and TRBJ2-2; D possibly corresponds to TRBD1 (6 bases). Per the germline V gene, CDR1 is SNHLY and CDR2 is FYNNEI. The V gene lost 6 bases and the J gene lost 7 bases, with 9 bases spanning the gap. The CDR3 length is 12 residues.

The gene calls are TRBV4-2 and TRBJ1-3, with 8 bases aligning to TRBD1. Germline assignment: CDR1 LGHNA and CDR2 YNFKEQ. The V segment lost 4 bases and the J segment 4 bases; nucleotides outside the gene matches: 6. The length of the CDR3 is 15 residues. The DNA of the CDR3 is TGTGCCAGCAGCCTGGGGACAGGAGGAGGAAACACCATATATTTT. As protein: CASSLGTGGGNTIYF.

This chain connects TRBV10-3 to TRBJ2-7, with 14 bases that match TRBD2. Germline V gene lookup returns CDR1 ENHRY and CDR2 SYGVKD. The CDR3 has 14 residues. V shed 6 bases and J 3 bases; nucleotides not matched to a gene: 1. The CDR3 nucleotides are TGTGCCATCAGCGGGACTAGCGGGAGCTACGAGCAGTACTTC. Translating it yields CAISGTSGSYEQYF.

This chain links TRBV7-6 with TRBJ1-4; 9 bases align to TRBD1. This CDR3 is 14 amino acids long. J gave up 7 bases and V 5 bases, and 5 bases lay outside the gene matches. CDR1 is SGHVS and CDR2 is FNYEAQ in the germline V gene. CDR3 in DNA: TGTGCCAGCAGCAGGGACAGGGTGGCTGAAAAACTGTTTTTT. Translating gives CASSRDRVAEKLFF.

This sequence joins TRBV27 and TRBJ2-7; 12 bases are a match to TRBD2. Losses at the gene ends were 3 bases for V and 0 bases for J; bases not matched to a gene: 3. Germline V gene lookup returns CDR1 MNHEY and CDR2 SMNVEV (reference sequence). CDR3 size: 16 residues. The CDR3 bases are TGTGCCAGCAGTTTGGTGACTAGCGGGAGCTCCTACGAGCAGTACTTC. It yields the protein CASSLVTSGSSYEQYF.

This clone was observed a handful of times. The chain has TRBV7-6 and TRBJ2-1; D is unclear. There are 16 residues in the CDR3. Germline V gene data show CDR1 as SGHVS and CDR2 as FNYEAQ. The V end lost 1 base, the J end lost 0 bases, and 10 bases lay between the germline ends. The CDR3 loop reads CASSLGSASSYNEQFF. In DNA, the CDR3 is TGTGCCAGCAGCTTAGGCTCTGCGAGCTCCTACAATGAGCAGTTCTTC.

V is TRBV6-5 and J is TRBJ2-7; 9 nucleotides align to TRBD1. CDR1 is MNHEY and CDR2 is SVGAGI in the germline V gene. J lost 6 bases, V lost 2 bases, and 5 bases had no gene match. The CDR3 loop spans 14 amino acids. The CDR3 is CASSYVGTGSEQYF. CDR3 bases: TGTGCCAGCAGTTACGTGGGGACAGGGTCCGAGCAGTACTTC.

The chain is built from TRBV5-1 and TRBJ2-5, with TRBD2 matching over 7 bases. After removal of 1 base from V and 5 bases from J, the junction contained 8 bases not matched to a gene. There are 15 residues in the CDR3. Germline values: CDR1 SGHRS, CDR2 YFSETQ. The CDR3: CASSLRAGVTETQYF. CDR3 sequence (DNA): TGCGCCAGCAGCTTGAGGGCGGGAGTAACGGAGACCCAGTACTTC.

This chain uses TRBV10-3 with TRBJ2-2, with 8 bases lining up with TRBD1. Germline CDR1 and CDR2: ENHRY and SYGVKD. This CDR3 spans 15 amino acids. Trimming took 5 bases from V and 1 from J; bases not matched to a gene: 3. Here the CDR3 DNA reads TGTGCCATCAGTCCGGACAGGGAGAACACCGGGGAGCTGTTTTTT. It is translated as CAISPDRENTGELFF.

V usage is TRBV19 and J usage is TRBJ2-7, with D possibly matching TRBD1 (5 bases). CDR1 is LNHDA and CDR2 is SQIVND in the germline V gene (reference sequence). This CDR3 is built from 13 residues. Trimming pared 3 bases from V and 3 bases from J, leaving 9 bases between. In nucleotides, the CDR3 is TGTGCCAGTAGTATTGGGCAGGGCTACGAGCAGTACTTC. It encodes CASSIGQGYEQYF.